The next 8 T cell receptor beta chains were all read from a single sample in a study of cytomegalovirus exposure and HLA in healthy donors (dated 2017 in TCRdb). The method was the immunoSEQ multiplex PCR assay. For the multiplex PCR, a mixture combining 60 forward primers for TCR Vbeta segments and 13 reverse primers for TCR Jbeta segments was used. The immuneACCESS repertoire file appears here via TCRdb, limited to in-frame rearrangements. These files lack a portion of the clones; in checked studies, under half of the deficit traces to unresolved V genes, and the cause of the others is not known. The sample table contains 150,000 to 160,000 clones; only one count was recorded for roughly 80% of them. 10% to 15% of the sample goes to the ten largest clones. What was sequenced was PBMCs. The receptors here all came from a man under 40 in good health and CMV-seropositive.

The rearrangement uses TRBV29-1 and TRBJ2-7; TRBD1 matches at 7 bases. Germline CDR1 is SQVTM and CDR2 is ANQGSEA. Losses at the gene ends were 4 bases for V and 0 bases for J; bases not matched to a gene: 3. The CDR3 runs to 13 residues. CDR3: CSVGAGGSYEQYF. The CDR3 region has the DNA TGCAGCGTTGGGGCAGGGGGCTCCTACGAGCAGTACTTC.

The V call is TRBV28, the J call TRBJ1-5, with 10 bases fitting TRBD1. The V and J ends lost 5 bases and 4 bases, in that order; junction bases with no gene match: 8. The CDR3 spans 16 residues. Per germline, CDR1 MDHEN and CDR2 SYDVKM. The CDR3 DNA sequence: TGTGCCAGCAGTCCGACAGGGGGCGAACCAAATCAGCCCCAGCATTTT. The encoded protein is CASSPTGGEPNQPQHF. The variable domain in full, with the rest retrieved from reference TRBV28 and TRBJ1-5, is DVKVTQSSRYLVKRTGEKVFLECVQDMDHENMFWYRQDPGLGLRLIYFSYDVKMKEKGDIPEGYSVSREKKERFSLILESASTNQTSMYLCASSPTGGEPNQPQHFGDGTRLSIL.

The chain combines TRBV19 with TRBJ2-3; D is uncertain. The CDR3 runs to 14 residues. Between the trimmed V and J ends, which lost 1 base and 5 bases, there was a span of 10 bases. Germline-derived CDR1 and CDR2 are LNHDA and SQIVND (reference sequence). The CDR3 DNA sequence: TGTGCCAGTAGTATAGGCAGCGTCGGAGATACGCAGTATTTT. This sequence encodes CASSIGSVGDTQYF.

The chain uses TRBV4-2 and TRBJ2-5; tentatively, D is TRBD1 (6 bases). With the DNA end fitting TRBJ2-7 better, the J assignment may be wrong. Germline CDR1 and CDR2: LGHNA and YNFKEQ. The CDR3 length is 13 residues. The CDR3 here is CASSQTQGYEQYF. The DNA of the CDR3 is TGTGCCAGCAGCCAAACACAGGGATACGAGCAGTACTTC.

V is TRBV5-1 and J is TRBJ1-1; 7 bases fit TRBD1. CDR3 length: 14 amino acids. Germline-derived CDR1 and CDR2 are SGHRS and YFSETQ. Trimming took 6 bases from V and 5 from J; bases not matched to a gene: 10. This CDR3 reads CASKVGQVETEAFF. Here the CDR3 DNA reads TGCGCCAGCAAAGTAGGACAGGTAGAGACTGAAGCTTTCTTT.

The chain combines TRBV4-1 with TRBJ1-5; a weak D match, TRBD1 (6 bases). CDR1 and CDR2 (germline): MGHRA, YSYEKL. The CDR3 is made up of 14 amino acids. Between the trimmed V and J ends, which lost 1 base and 5 bases, there was a span of 9 bases. The CDR3 nucleotides are TGCGCCAGCAGCCAAGGCGACAGGCATCAGCCCCAGCATTTT. The encoded protein is CASSQGDRHQPQHF.

The rearrangement uses TRBV6-5 and TRBJ2-5; maybe TRBD2 (6 bases). This CDR3 has 16 residues. Germline V gene data show CDR1 as MNHEY and CDR2 as SVGAGI. V lost 0 bases to trimming and J lost 5 bases, with 16 bases between them. The chain's CDR3 is CASSYSVKGGTETQYF. CDR3 nucleotide sequence: TGTGCCAGCAGTTACTCAGTTAAAGGAGGGACGGAGACCCAGTACTTC.

This chain links TRBV7-9 with TRBJ2-2; D possibly corresponds to TRBD2 (6 bases). V lost 4 bases and J lost 4, with 13 bases in between. CDR1 is SEHNR and CDR2 is FQNEAQ in the germline V gene (reference sequence). CDR3 length: 15 residues. CDR3 in DNA: TGTGCCAGCAGCTCGGACTACCCCAGCACCGGGGAGCTGTTTTTT. This translates into CASSSDYPSTGELFF.